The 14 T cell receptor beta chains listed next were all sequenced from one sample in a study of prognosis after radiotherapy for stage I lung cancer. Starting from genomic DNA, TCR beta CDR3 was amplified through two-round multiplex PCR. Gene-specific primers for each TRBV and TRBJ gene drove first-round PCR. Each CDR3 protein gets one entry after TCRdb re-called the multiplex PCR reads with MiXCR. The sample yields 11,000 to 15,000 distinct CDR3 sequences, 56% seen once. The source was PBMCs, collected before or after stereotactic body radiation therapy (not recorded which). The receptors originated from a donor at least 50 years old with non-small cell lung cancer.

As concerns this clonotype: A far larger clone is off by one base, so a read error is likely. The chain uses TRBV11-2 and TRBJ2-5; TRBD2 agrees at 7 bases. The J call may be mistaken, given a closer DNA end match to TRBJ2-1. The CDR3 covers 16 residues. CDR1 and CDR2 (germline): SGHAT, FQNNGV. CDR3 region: CASSLEPGLSSGEQFF. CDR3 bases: TGTGCCAGCAGCTTAGAGCCGGGACTATCGAGCGGCGAGCAGTTCTTC.

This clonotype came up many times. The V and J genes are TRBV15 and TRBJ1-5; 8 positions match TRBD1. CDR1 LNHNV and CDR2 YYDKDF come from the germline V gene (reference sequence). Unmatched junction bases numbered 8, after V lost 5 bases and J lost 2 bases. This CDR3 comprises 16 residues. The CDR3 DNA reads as TGTGCCACCAGCCGGCACAGGGGGGGGGGCAATCAGCCCCAGCATTTT. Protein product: CATSRHRGGGNQPQHF.

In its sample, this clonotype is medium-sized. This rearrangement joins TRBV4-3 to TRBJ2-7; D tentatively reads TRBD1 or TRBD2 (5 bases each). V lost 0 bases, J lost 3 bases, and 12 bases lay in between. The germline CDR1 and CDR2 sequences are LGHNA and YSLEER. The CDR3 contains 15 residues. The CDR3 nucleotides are TGCGCCAGCAGCCAAGATCGCACGGGGCACTACGAGCAGTACTTC. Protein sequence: CASSQDRTGHYEQYF.

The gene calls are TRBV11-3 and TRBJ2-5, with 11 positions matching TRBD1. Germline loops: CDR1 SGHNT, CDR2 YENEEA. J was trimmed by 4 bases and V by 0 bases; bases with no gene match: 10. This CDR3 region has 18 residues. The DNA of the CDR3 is TGTGCCAGCAGCTTAGATTGGACGGGGACAGGGGGACGAGAGACCCAGTACTTC. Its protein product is CASSLDWTGTGGRETQYF.

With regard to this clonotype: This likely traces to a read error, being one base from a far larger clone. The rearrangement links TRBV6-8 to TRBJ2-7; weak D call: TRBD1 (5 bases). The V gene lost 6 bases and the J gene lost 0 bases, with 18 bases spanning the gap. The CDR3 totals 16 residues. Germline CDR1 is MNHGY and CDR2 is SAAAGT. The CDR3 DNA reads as TGTGCCAGCAGCAAAGACGGACATGGTCCCTCCTACGAGCAGTACTTC. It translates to CASSKDGHGPSYEQYF.

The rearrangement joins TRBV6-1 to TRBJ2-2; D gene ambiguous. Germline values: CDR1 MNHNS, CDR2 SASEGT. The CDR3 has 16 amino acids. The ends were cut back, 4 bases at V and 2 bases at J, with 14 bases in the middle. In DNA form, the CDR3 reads TGTGCCAGCAGTGCGCGGTTGACATACAACACCGGGGAGCTGTTTTTT. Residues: CASSARLTYNTGELFF.

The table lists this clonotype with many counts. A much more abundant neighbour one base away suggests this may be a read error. The chain's CDR3 is CAGSLYIGGAAPLGLSGTYEQYF. In nucleotides, the CDR3 is TGTGCCGGCAGCTTGTATATAGGGGGGGCGGCCCCCCTCGGACTTAGCGGGACCTACGAGCAGTACTTC. The V gene is TRBV5-6, the J gene TRBJ2-7; 8 bases fit TRBD2. Germline CDR1 SGHDT, CDR2 YYEEEE. The CDR3 is 23 residues long.

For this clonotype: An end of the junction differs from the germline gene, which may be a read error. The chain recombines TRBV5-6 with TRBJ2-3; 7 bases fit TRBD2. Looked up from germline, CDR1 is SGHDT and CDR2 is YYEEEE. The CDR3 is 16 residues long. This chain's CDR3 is CASSLETGGRVDTRYF. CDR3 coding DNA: TGTGCCAGCAGCTTGGAAACGGGAGGCCGGGTGGATACGCGGTATTTT.

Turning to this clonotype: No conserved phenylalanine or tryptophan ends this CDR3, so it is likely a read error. The CDR3 nucleotides are TGTGCCAGCAGCCAAGGGTCAGGCGCGAGGGCCCTCGGTGAGCAGTTCTCC. This codes for CASSQGSGARALGEQFS. V and J are TRBV4-2 and TRBJ2-1; possibly TRBD2 for D (5 bases). Trimming removed 1 base from V and 9 bases from J, with 22 bases in between. CDR1 and CDR2 (germline): LGHNA, YNFKEQ. CDR3 length: 17 residues.

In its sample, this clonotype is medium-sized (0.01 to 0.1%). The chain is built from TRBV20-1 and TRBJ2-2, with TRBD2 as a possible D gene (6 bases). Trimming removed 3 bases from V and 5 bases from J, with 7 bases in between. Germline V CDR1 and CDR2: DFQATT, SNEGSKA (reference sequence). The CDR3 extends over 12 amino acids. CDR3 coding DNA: TGCAGTGCTAGCGGGAGTACCGGGGAGCTGTTTTTT. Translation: CSASGSTGELFF.

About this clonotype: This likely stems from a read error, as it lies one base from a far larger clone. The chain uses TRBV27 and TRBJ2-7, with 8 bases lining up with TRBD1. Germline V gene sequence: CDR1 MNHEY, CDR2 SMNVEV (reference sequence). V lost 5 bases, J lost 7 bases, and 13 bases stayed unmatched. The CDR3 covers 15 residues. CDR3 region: CASSTGRGRKNEQYF. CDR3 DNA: TGTGCCAGCAGTACCGGCAGGGGGCGCAAAAATGAGCAGTACTTC.

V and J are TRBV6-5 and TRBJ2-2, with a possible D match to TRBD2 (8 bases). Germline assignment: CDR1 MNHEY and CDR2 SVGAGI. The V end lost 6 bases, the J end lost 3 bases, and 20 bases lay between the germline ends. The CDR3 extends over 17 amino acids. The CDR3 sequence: CASRKGAAGGYTGELFF. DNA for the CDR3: TGTGCCAGCAGGAAGGGGGCTGCGGGAGGTTACACCGGGGAGCTGTTTTTT.

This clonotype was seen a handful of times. CDR3 loop: CVISLGLAGVPNEQYF. In DNA form, the CDR3 reads TGTGTCATCAGCTTGGGCCTAGCGGGAGTGCCCAACGAGCAGTACTTC. This chain uses TRBV11-2 with TRBJ2-7; 10 bases align to TRBD2. The CDR3 consists of 16 residues. Germline CDR1 and CDR2: SGHAT and FQNNGV.

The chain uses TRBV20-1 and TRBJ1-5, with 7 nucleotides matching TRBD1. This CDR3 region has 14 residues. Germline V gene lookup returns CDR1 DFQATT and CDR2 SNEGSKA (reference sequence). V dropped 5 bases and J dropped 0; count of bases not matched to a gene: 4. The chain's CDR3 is CSASQGHSNQPQHF. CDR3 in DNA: TGCAGTGCTTCACAGGGGCATAGCAATCAGCCCCAGCATTTT.